Below are 17 T cell receptor beta chains sequenced from a single sample in a study of T cell responses to AZD1222 COVID-19 vaccine. Sequencing was performed with immunoSEQ multiplex PCR; in TCRdb, only in-frame clones are kept and a portion is missing. This table holds around 140,000 clones, about nine tenths found once. Sequencing used peripheral blood, obtained on day 0 of AZD1222 vaccination. The receptors come from an adult in good health.

This clone appeared a single time. This sequence joins TRBV10-3 and TRBJ2-7, with 13 bases that match TRBD2. This CDR3 has 18 amino acids. Germline V gene lookup returns CDR1 ENHRY and CDR2 SYGVKD. The trim removed 3 bases at V and 0 bases at J, leaving 8 bases unmatched. This CDR3 is CAISDPTSGRPSSYEQYF. CDR3 coding DNA: TGTGCCATCAGTGACCCGACTAGCGGGAGGCCAAGCTCCTACGAGCAGTACTTC.

The J gene is TRBJ1-2, the V gene TRBV4-2, with 8 bases fitting TRBD1. Germline V gives CDR1 LGHNA, CDR2 YNFKEQ. The CDR3 has 15 residues. The V segment lost 0 bases and the J segment 5 bases; nucleotides outside the gene matches: 5. The CDR3 here is CASSQEAGGRYGYTF. DNA for the CDR3: TGTGCCAGCAGCCAAGAGGCAGGGGGCCGGTATGGCTACACCTTC.

The chain employs TRBV12-5 and TRBJ1-1; D gene unclear. Trimming took 2 bases from V and 1 from J, leaving 23 bases between them. This CDR3 has 19 amino acids. Germline loops: CDR1 LGHNT, CDR2 FRNRAP. The CDR3 nucleotides are TGTGCTAGTGGTTTGAACGTCCGGACGGATCATGGGTGGAACACTGAAGCTTTCTTT. Translating gives CASGLNVRTDHGWNTEAFF.

The rearrangement links TRBV4-1 to TRBJ2-2, with a tentative D call TRBD1 (5 bases). This CDR3 contains 16 residues. V was pared by 5 bases and J by 1 base, with 14 bases between. The germline V gene has CDR1 MGHRA and CDR2 YSYEKL. CDR3 in DNA: TGCGCCAGCAGCGCGCGCCAGGGTAGGAACACCGGGGAGCTGTTTTTT. Protein: CASSARQGRNTGELFF.

For the CDR3, the DNA is TGTGCCAGCAGCTTAAACGGGTACGAGCAGTACTTC. Translating gives CASSLNGYEQYF. V is TRBV7-2 and J is TRBJ2-7; D unresolved. CDR1 SGHTA and CDR2 FQGNSA come from the germline V gene. Trimming stripped 2 bases from V and 4 bases from J, with 6 bases between. CDR3 size: 12 residues.

CDR3 DNA: TGTGCCAGCAGCCAAAGGCGGACTAGCGGGACCAACACCGGGGAGCTGTTTTTT. This gives the protein CASSQRRTSGTNTGELFF. V usage is TRBV7-8 and J usage is TRBJ2-2; 12 bases align to TRBD2. Germline CDR1 SGHVS, CDR2 FQNEAQ. Trimming at V came to 5 bases and at J to 2 bases, leaving 9 bases not matched to a gene. The CDR3 consists of 18 residues.

The rearrangement uses TRBV11-3 and TRBJ2-3; D may match TRBD1 or TRBD2 (5 bases each). The CDR3 loop spans 18 amino acids. V was trimmed by 1 base and J by 2 bases, leaving 19 bases between them. Per germline, CDR1 SGHNT and CDR2 YENEEA. CDR3 protein: CASSLGGLGVNNTDTQYF. CDR3 bases: TGTGCCAGCAGCTTAGGCGGCCTGGGGGTGAACAACACAGATACGCAGTATTTT.

The chain combines TRBV7-9 with TRBJ1-3; unclear D gene. CDR1 and CDR2 from the germline V gene are SEHNR and FQNEAQ (reference sequence). The CDR3 is 16 amino acids. V gave up 0 bases and J gave up 0 bases, with 9 bases separating them. The CDR3, as DNA: TGTGCCAGCAGCTTAGCTTACGGGAGCTCTGGAAACACCATATATTTT. Its protein product is CASSLAYGSSGNTIYF.

V is TRBV9 and J is TRBJ1-3; D not resolved. CDR1 is SGDLS, CDR2 YYNGEE, per germline. The CDR3 length is 16 residues. Trimming took off 0 bases at V and 0 bases at J, with 10 bases between the two ends. CDR3 bases: TGTGCCAGCAGCGTAGGTACAGCTTACTCTGGAAACACCATATATTTT. This encodes CASSVGTAYSGNTIYF.

V and J are TRBV30 and TRBJ2-3; D is undetermined. The germline V and J ends were trimmed by 4 bases and 2 bases, with 10 bases remaining between them. This CDR3 spans 13 amino acids. Germline loops: CDR1 GTSNPN, CDR2 SVGIG (reference sequence). The CDR3 coding sequence is TGTGCCTGGAACCGTGAACCCACAGATACGCAGTATTTT. Translated, it gives CAWNREPTDTQYF.

The CDR3 DNA follows: TGTGCCAGCAGCCCAGAGCTCGACTACGAGCAGTACTTC. This sequence encodes CASSPELDYEQYF. The V and J genes are TRBV14 and TRBJ2-7; D gene ambiguous. The CDR3 covers 13 residues. V dropped 4 bases and J dropped 3 bases, with 10 bases sitting between them. Germline loops: CDR1 SGHDN, CDR2 FVKESK.

The chain links TRBV29-1 to TRBJ1-2; D remains unclear. Germline V gene data show CDR1 as SQVTM and CDR2 as ANQGSEA. V was pared by 1 base and J by 0 bases, with 3 bases between. This CDR3 has 12 residues. The CDR3 nucleotides read TGCAGCGTTGAAGGATCTAACTATGGCTACACCTTC. Translated: CSVEGSNYGYTF.

This chain links TRBV29-1 with TRBJ1-1; TRBD1 matches 7 bases. CDR1 is SQVTM and CDR2 is ANQGSEA in the germline V gene. Trimming took 6 bases from V and 0 from J; bases not matched to a gene: 10. The CDR3 runs 15 residues. Here the CDR3 DNA reads TGCAGCGTCTCAGGGGGATGGGGGATGAACACTGAAGCTTTCTTT. Amino acids: CSVSGGWGMNTEAFF.

This clone showed up just once. The rearrangement joins TRBV6-4 to TRBJ1-1; 10 nucleotides align to TRBD1. V was pared by 10 bases and J by 11 bases, with 7 bases of the junction left unmatched. This CDR3 has 11 residues. In germline, CDR1 is MRHNA, CDR2 SNTAGT. In DNA, the CDR3 is TGTGCCACTCGACAGGGGGCTCACGCTTTCTTT. This encodes CATRQGAHAFF.

This chain joins TRBV7-3 and TRBJ2-2, with D perhaps given as TRBD1 or TRBD2 (5 bases each). The V and J ends lost 4 bases and 0 bases respectively, with 18 bases between them. The V gene's germline CDR1 is SGHTA and CDR2 FQGTGA. The CDR3 covers 18 residues. The CDR3 is CASSYSGWGSPNTGELFF. The CDR3 region has the DNA TGTGCCAGCAGCTACTCGGGATGGGGGAGCCCGAACACCGGGGAGCTGTTTTTT.

This sequence joins TRBV6-2 or TRBV6-3 and TRBJ2-1; 10 bases map to TRBD2. The germline CDR1 and CDR2 sequences are MNHEY and SVGEGT. The CDR3 is 19 amino acids. V dropped 0 bases and J dropped 0; count of bases not matched to a gene: 8. CDR3 nucleotides: TGTGCCAGCAGTTACTCGAACTGGGCTAGCGGGAGCTCCTACAATGAGCAGTTCTTC. Amino acid sequence: CASSYSNWASGSSYNEQFF.

V and J are TRBV6-5 and TRBJ1-2, with a tentative D call TRBD1 (6 bases). CDR3 size: 15 residues. Germline CDR1 MNHEY, CDR2 SVGAGI. Trimming cost V 8 bases and J 4 bases, with 20 bases left between them. The DNA of the CDR3 is TGTGCCAGCCTTGGCTGGGGGGCGCGGAGCTATGGCTACACCTTC. This gives the protein CASLGWGARSYGYTF.